The clone carrying this TCR beta chain came up a few times. Antigen unknown. The source of the sample is a study of regulatory T cells in long-lasting Graves disease. Overall study findings and caveats: Repertoires from persistent disease leaned toward TRBV28, TRBJ1-2 and TRBJ2-5.

Building the TCR beta libraries relied on iRepertoire HTBI primers, and CDR3 regions underwent Arm-PCR. A single record per CDR3 protein comes from TCRdb applying MiXCR to the multiplex PCR reads. The data hold hundreds of thousands of distinct CDR3 sequences, with 16% observed a single time. V was clipped by 8 bases and J by 1 base, with 11 bases between them. This CDR3 is 13 amino acids long. Per germline, CDR1 LNHDA and CDR2 SQIVND (reference sequence). Noted time point: newly diagnosed GD, antithyroid drugs for less than 3 months. Making the TCR library involved RNA that had been extracted from PBMCs. The same data also went into a second study, on T cells in Graves' hyperthyroidism and ophthalmopathy.

The material was peripheral blood mononuclear cells (PBMCs), obtained at new diagnosis, from a patient treated with antithyroid drugs. This TCR was recovered from a man aged 35 to 55 with Graves disease. This chain links TRBV19 with TRBJ1-1; maybe TRBD1 (5 bases). This CDR3 reads CASGRRENTEAFF. CDR3 sequence (DNA): TGTGCCAGTGGTCGCAGGGAGAACACTGAAGCTTTCTTT. Looking up the rest from reference TRBV19 and TRBJ1-1 gives the full variable domain: DGGITQSPKYLFRKEGQNVTLSCEQNLNHDAMYWYRQDPGQGLRLIYYSQIVNDFQKGDIAEGYSVSREKKESFPLTVTSAQKNPTAFYLCASGRRENTEAFFGQGTRLTVV.